The 27 T cell receptor beta chains below come from one sample, sequenced in a study of CD8 T cells in ankylosing spondylitis. MiXCR, run by TCRdb on the 5' RACE reads, gives a single entry per CDR3 protein. The data contain 350,000 or so distinct CDR3 sequences, more than 9% of them seen just once; the ten biggest clones take up around 8.4%. Sequencing was done on a sample of blood, either unsorted or a sorted T cell fraction (not recorded which). These receptors were taken from a female donor with ankylosing spondylitis or in good health (not recorded which).

Ten or more counts support this clonotype. The chain links TRBV10-3 to TRBJ2-3; D may correspond to TRBD1 or TRBD2 (5 bases each). Germline loops: CDR1 ENHRY, CDR2 SYGVKD. V dropped 3 bases and J dropped 2 bases, with 12 bases sitting between them. The CDR3 spans 15 residues. This CDR3 reads CAISDRDLDTDTQYF. DNA of the CDR3: TGTGCCATCAGTGACCGGGACCTAGACACAGATACGCAGTATTTT.

This clonotype was counted many times. V gene TRBV10-3 combines with J gene TRBJ2-2, with TRBD2 matching 12 bases. J lost 3 bases, V lost 3 bases, and 14 bases had no gene match. The germline gives CDR1 ENHRY, CDR2 SYGVKD. The CDR3 extends over 20 amino acids. CDR3 amino acids: CAISDWSSSGGASDTGELFF. CDR3 DNA sequence: TGTGCCATCAGTGATTGGAGCTCTAGCGGGGGGGCCTCGGACACCGGGGAGCTGTTTTTT.

This clonotype was counted only a few times. The V and J genes are TRBV5-1 and TRBJ2-7; TRBD2 agrees at 11 bases. V shed 4 bases and J 2 bases; nucleotides not matched to a gene: 5. There are 15 residues in the CDR3. Per the germline V gene, CDR1 is SGHRS and CDR2 is YFSETQ. CDR3 nucleotide sequence: TGCGCCAGCAGCGTGGGACTAGCGGATACCTACGAGCAGTACTTC. The encoded protein is CASSVGLADTYEQYF.

The chain combines TRBV14 with TRBJ2-7; D possibly corresponds to TRBD1 (6 bases). This CDR3 has 15 residues. Germline V gene sequence: CDR1 SGHDN, CDR2 FVKESK. The germline V and J ends were trimmed by 1 base and 2 bases, with 12 bases remaining between them. The CDR3 DNA reads as TGTGCCAGCAGCCAAGTTACAGGGCAACCCTACGAGCAGTACTTC. This gives the protein CASSQVTGQPYEQYF.

This clonotype was picked up many times. This rearrangement joins TRBV12-3 or TRBV12-4 to TRBJ2-1; tentative D call: TRBD2 (6 bases). The CDR3 covers 15 residues. V was cut by 2 bases and J by 7 bases, with 15 bases left in between. The CDR3 nucleotides are TGTGCCAGCAGTTTACGGCTGGAGGGAAATAATGAGCAGTTCTTC. Translated, it gives CASSLRLEGNNEQFF.

This clonotype was seen many times. The V and J genes are TRBV20-1 and TRBJ1-2, with D possibly matching TRBD1 (6 bases). Germline V gene sequence: CDR1 DFQATT, CDR2 SNEGSKA (reference sequence). The germline V and J ends were trimmed by 3 bases and 2 bases, with 16 bases remaining between them. The CDR3 runs to 15 residues. The chain's CDR3 is CSASSGAWGNYGYTF. In nucleotides, the CDR3 is TGCAGTGCTAGTTCGGGGGCGTGGGGAAACTATGGCTACACCTTC.

The V call is TRBV7-8, the J call TRBJ2-3; tentative D call: TRBD1 (5 bases). The CDR3 is 16 amino acids. Germline V gene data show CDR1 as SGHVS and CDR2 as FQNEAQ. Between the trimmed V and J ends, which lost 4 bases and 4 bases, there was a span of 18 bases. The CDR3 nucleotides are TGTGCCAGCAGCTCAGCCATTGCCAGGGTAGCAGATACGCAGTATTTT. Its protein product is CASSSAIARVADTQYF.

In its sample, this clonotype was seen many times. V usage is TRBV5-6 and J usage is TRBJ2-3; perhaps TRBD1 as D (5 bases). This CDR3 region has 12 residues. Germline-derived CDR1 and CDR2 are SGHDT and YYEEEE. V was trimmed by 4 bases and J by 4 bases, leaving 7 bases between them. The CDR3 sequence is CASSNRPDTQYF. The CDR3 DNA reads as TGTGCCAGCAGCAACAGGCCAGATACGCAGTATTTT.

This clonotype appeared many times. The rearrangement links TRBV12-3 or TRBV12-4 to TRBJ2-2; D ambiguous. The CDR3 sequence is 15 residues long. Trimming shortened V by 3 bases and J by 1 base, and 9 bases separated the two germline ends. The DNA of the CDR3 is TGTGCCAGCAGTTTGGGTGGGATGAACACCGGGGAGCTGTTTTTT. The encoded protein is CASSLGGMNTGELFF.

This clonotype has a count of ten or more. Here the CDR3 reads CASSLGTSQPQHF. The CDR3, as DNA: TGCGCCAGCAGCTTGGGGACAAGTCAGCCCCAGCATTTT. V and J are TRBV5-1 and TRBJ1-5; weak D call: TRBD1 (5 bases). Trimming left V 0 bases short and J 6 bases short, with 7 bases between. Germline V gene sequence: CDR1 SGHRS, CDR2 YFSETQ. CDR3 size: 13 residues.

This clonotype showed up many times. The gene calls are TRBV7-2 and TRBJ2-1; D remains ambiguous. This CDR3 has 15 amino acids. Germline CDR1 SGHTA, CDR2 FQGNSA. Trimming shortened V by 5 bases and J by 6 bases, and 17 bases separated the two germline ends. DNA for the CDR3: TGTGCCAGCAGCCCTCCGAGACTCCCGGGCAATGAGCAGTTCTTC. Residues: CASSPPRLPGNEQFF.

This clonotype has just a few counts. The chain combines TRBV7-2 with TRBJ1-1; TRBD1 matches at 7 bases. Germline V gene sequence: CDR1 SGHTA, CDR2 FQGNSA. CDR3 length: 13 residues. V lost 5 bases and J lost 7; bases outside the gene matches: 7. CDR3 region: CASSPQGVLEAFF. DNA for the CDR3: TGTGCCAGCAGCCCTCAGGGGGTTCTTGAAGCTTTCTTT. The full variable domain, in which reference TRBV7-2 and TRBJ1-1 provide the parts outside the CDR3, is GAGVSQSPSNKVTEKGKDVELRCDPISGHTALYWYRQSLGQGLEFLIYFQGNSAPDKSGLPSDRFSAERTGGSVSTLTIQRTQQEDSAVYLCASSPQGVLEAFFGQGTRLTVV.

The CDR3 region is CSVQTSYEQYF. The CDR3 DNA reads as TGCAGCGTTCAGACTAGCTACGAGCAGTACTTC. The chain combines TRBV29-1 with TRBJ2-7, with a possible D match to TRBD2 (6 bases). Germline CDR1 is SQVTM and CDR2 is ANQGSEA. The CDR3 spans 11 residues. Between the trimmed V and J ends, which lost 5 bases and 3 bases, there was a span of 8 bases.

This clonotype was seen a few times. This chain links TRBV5-5 with TRBJ2-1, with D perhaps TRBD2 (5 bases). With 3 bases removed from V and 5 bases from J, the gap between germline ends came to 12 bases. The CDR3 extends over 14 amino acids. The germline gives CDR1 SGHKS, CDR2 YYEKEE (reference sequence). CDR3: CASSSWENDNEQFF. The CDR3 coding sequence is TGTGCCAGCAGCTCGTGGGAGAACGACAATGAGCAGTTCTTC.

This clonotype was seen many times. The rearrangement joins TRBV25-1 to TRBJ2-1, with TRBD2 matching over 7 bases. V trimming: 1 base; J trimming: 2 bases; junction bases outside the gene matches: 5. Germline CDR1 and CDR2: MGHDK and SYGVNS. The CDR3 extends over 16 amino acids. For the CDR3, the DNA is TGTGCCAGCAGTGAATTGCGCGGGAGAACCTACAATGAGCAGTTCTTC. It translates to CASSELRGRTYNEQFF.

This clonotype came up many times. The J gene is TRBJ1-4, the V gene TRBV5-1, with D maybe TRBD1 (5 bases). The germline CDR1 and CDR2 sequences are SGHRS and YFSETQ. This CDR3 contains 14 residues. V shed 4 bases and J shed 7 bases, with 14 bases lying between them. CDR3 in amino acids: CASSPLNGGEKLFF. CDR3 bases: TGCGCCAGCAGCCCCCTCAACGGGGGTGAAAAACTGTTTTTT.

This clonotype occurred a few times. The chain couples TRBV12-3 or TRBV12-4 to TRBJ1-2, with D unclear. Trimming took 2 bases from V and 0 from J, leaving 4 bases between them. The CDR3 has 13 residues. The CDR3 is CASSLIPNYGYTF. DNA of the CDR3: TGTGCCAGCAGTTTAATCCCTAACTATGGCTACACCTTC.

In this sample, this clonotype turned up many times. The genes are TRBV5-1 and TRBJ2-1; D is uncertain. Per the germline V gene, CDR1 is SGHRS and CDR2 is YFSETQ. Trimming left V 0 bases short and J 7 bases short, with 8 bases between. This CDR3 comprises 13 residues. CDR3 loop: CASSLGSRNEQFF. CDR3 DNA: TGCGCCAGCAGCTTGGGCTCTCGAAATGAGCAGTTCTTC.

This clonotype was found many times. V is TRBV27 and J is TRBJ2-7; D perhaps matches TRBD2 (5 bases). Trimming removed 6 bases from V and 5 bases from J, with 17 bases in between. This CDR3 is built from 14 residues. Germline-derived CDR1 and CDR2 are MNHEY and SMNVEV (reference sequence). Here the CDR3 reads CASSYTEGGNEQYF. The CDR3 DNA reads as TGTGCCAGCAGCTATACAGAAGGAGGAAACGAGCAGTACTTC.

At least ten counts were recorded for this clonotype. The chain has TRBV12-3 or TRBV12-4 and TRBJ2-7; a possible D gene is TRBD1 (6 bases). Trimming pared 1 base from V and 8 bases from J, leaving 12 bases between. The CDR3 has 13 residues. For the CDR3, the DNA is TGTGCCAGCAGTTTAGATCCAACAGGGAAGCAGTACTTC. Its translation: CASSLDPTGKQYF.

This clonotype was seen a handful of times. The chain links TRBV5-1 to TRBJ2-7; TRBD2 matches 13 bases. CDR3 length: 17 residues. V dropped 4 bases and J dropped 5; count of bases not matched to a gene: 12. From germline, CDR1 is SGHRS and CDR2 YFSETQ. The CDR3 bases are TGCGCCAGCAGCCCTGACCCGACTAGCGGGAGGATCGACGAGCAGTACTTC. Translation gives CASSPDPTSGRIDEQYF. Drawing the rest from reference TRBV5-1 and TRBJ2-7, the complete variable domain is KAGVTQTPRYLIKTRGQQVTLSCSPISGHRSVSWYQQTPGQGLQFLFEYFSETQRNKGNFPGRFSGRQFSNSRSEMNVSTLELGDSALYLCASSPDPTSGRIDEQYFGPGTRLTVT.

This clonotype occurred many times. V gene TRBV20-1 combines with J gene TRBJ2-1, with TRBD1 matching 9 bases. Losses at the gene ends were 1 base for V and 5 bases for J; bases not matched to a gene: 6. Per the germline V gene, CDR1 is DFQATT and CDR2 is SNEGSKA (reference sequence). The CDR3 covers 15 residues. The CDR3 bases are TGCAGTGCTAGAGGTGGGACAGGGCTTAACAATGAGCAGTTCTTC. Translation gives CSARGGTGLNNEQFF.

The chain carries TRBV24-1 and TRBJ1-3; D call uncertain. CDR1 KGHDR and CDR2 SFDVKD come from the germline V gene. This CDR3 has 13 amino acids. Trimming pared 2 bases from V and 6 bases from J, leaving 7 bases between. This chain's CDR3 is CATSDSTENTIYF. In DNA form, the CDR3 reads TGTGCCACCAGTGATTCGACGGAAAACACCATATATTTT.

The table lists this clonotype with many counts. The chain recombines TRBV28 with TRBJ1-6; D may be TRBD1 (6 bases). The V gene's germline CDR1 is MDHEN and CDR2 SYDVKM. V shed 7 bases and J shed 1 base, with 14 bases lying between them. This CDR3 contains 16 residues. CDR3 bases: TGTGCCAGCACCCCCGGGGGGGCGTCCTATAATTCACCCCTCCACTTT. Protein: CASTPGGASYNSPLHF.

This clonotype was recorded many times. This chain links TRBV29-1 with TRBJ1-1; D uncertain. Germline values: CDR1 SQVTM, CDR2 ANQGSEA. CDR3 length: 11 residues. With 7 bases removed from V and 1 base from J, the gap between germline ends came to 7 bases. The CDR3 coding sequence is TGCAGCGGGACGGAGAACACTGAAGCTTTCTTT. This encodes CSGTENTEAFF.

The chain joins TRBV7-9 to TRBJ1-2, with 7 bases identical to TRBD1. Per the germline V gene, CDR1 is SEHNR and CDR2 is FQNEAQ (reference sequence). Trimming took 6 bases from V and 3 from J; bases not matched to a gene: 10. This CDR3 contains 15 residues. The CDR3 bases are TGTGCCAGCAGGAGAACAGGGGTTGAGGACTATGGCTACACCTTC. Encoded protein: CASRRTGVEDYGYTF.

This clonotype was seen repeatedly, ten times or more. The genes are TRBV7-8 and TRBJ2-6; the D gene is possibly TRBD1 (6 bases). This CDR3 has 17 amino acids. V lost 3 bases, J lost 1 base, and 13 bases lay in between. Looked up from germline, CDR1 is SGHVS and CDR2 is FQNEAQ. CDR3 nucleotide sequence: TGTGCCAGCAGCTTTGGGGGCCGGATTTCTGGGGCCAACGTCCTGACTTTC. It codes for CASSFGGRISGANVLTF.